The TCR beta chain described here comes from a study of CD8 T cells in ankylosing spondylitis. Study observations and caveats: Earlier work had already found some motif variants in reactive arthritis synovial fluid and blood. Eight highly homologous variants made up a TCR beta motif, and this motif appeared characteristic of ankylosing spondylitis blood.

TCRdb re-analysed the 5' RACE reads in MiXCR, keeping a single row per CDR3 protein. The table shows some 700,000 distinct CDR3 sequences, with 15% to 20% occurring only once. With regard to this clonotype: Its antigen is not known.

The V and J ends lost 6 bases and 2 bases respectively, with 13 bases between them. The CDR3 extends over 14 amino acids. Germline V gives CDR1 LGHNT, CDR2 FRNRAP. This clonotype was obtained from a male donor with ankylosing spondylitis. Sequencing was performed on blood, either unsorted or a sorted T cell fraction (not recorded which). This rearrangement joins TRBV12-5 to TRBJ2-5; perhaps TRBD2 as D (6 bases). CDR3: CASGHGTVQETQYF. The CDR3 DNA follows: TGTGCTAGTGGGCATGGGACTGTTCAAGAGACCCAGTACTTC.